These 31 T cell receptor beta chains came from one sample sequenced in a study of metastatic and nonmetastatic thyroid tumors (dated by TCRdb to the early 2020s). Library preparation was by PCR. The instrument was an Illumina HiSeq 4000. TCRdb ran its own pipeline on the public reads, namely fastp trimming at Q25 and MiXCR clone calling, and kept in-frame beta chains. The sample table holds some 6,000 clones, of which about 25% were seen once. Jointly, the top ten make up more than 9.5% of the sample. No treatment had been received by any patient before thyroid surgery. Sequencing was performed on adjacent normal tissue. The receptor set was obtained from a male donor with papillary thyroid cancer or a benign thyroid nodule (not recorded which). Some clones in this sample may be carry-over from other donors' samples.

This clone is judged medium-sized. The J gene is TRBJ2-2, the V gene TRBV9; the D gene is possibly TRBD1 (6 bases). This CDR3 spans 13 amino acids. CDR1 is SGDLS, CDR2 YYNGEE, per germline. V was clipped by 5 bases and J by 1 base, with 6 bases between them. Written as DNA, the CDR3 is TGTGCCAGCAGAGGGGGGAACACCGGGGAGCTGTTTTTT. This sequence encodes CASRGGNTGELFF.

V and J are TRBV10-3 and TRBJ1-5; possible D gene TRBD1, 5 bases. Judging by the DNA end, TRBJ2-3 fits better; the J call may be wrong. The CDR3 extends over 14 amino acids. CDR1 ENHRY and CDR2 SYGVKD come from the germline V gene. The CDR3 loop is CAIGTGDSNQPQYF. The CDR3 region has the DNA TGTGCCATCGGAACAGGCGATAGCAATCAGCCCCAGTATTTT.

CDR3 in amino acids: CASRIPLSRGRRGSNTGELFF. Written as DNA, the CDR3 is TGTGCCAGCAGGATACCTTTGAGTAGGGGTAGGCGGGGATCGAACACCGGGGAGCTGTTTTTT. The rearrangement links TRBV28 to TRBJ2-2, with D possibly TRBD2 on 6 matching bases. Trimming removed 6 bases at V and 0 bases at J, with 29 bases between. The germline gives CDR1 MDHEN, CDR2 SYDVKM. The CDR3 contains 21 residues.

Comments on this clone: This may stem from a read error, because a much larger clone lies one nucleotide away. The genes are TRBV6-5 and TRBJ2-1; the match to TRBD1 covers 9 bases. The CDR3 consists of 16 residues. Germline V gene data show CDR1 as MNHEY and CDR2 as SVGAGI. This CDR3 reads CASSYSKDRGRDEEFF. The CDR3 DNA reads TGTGCCAGCAGTTACTCGAAGGACAGGGGAAGGGATGAGGAGTTCTTC.

The chain recombines TRBV5-1 with TRBJ1-1; TRBD1 might be the D (6 bases). The CDR3 loop spans 15 amino acids. Germline V lookup: CDR1 SGHRS, CDR2 YFSETQ. Trimming removed 3 bases from V and 1 base from J, with 13 bases in between. The CDR3 reads CASSSSVDRNTEAFF. In DNA form, the CDR3 reads TGCGCCAGCAGCTCCTCAGTGGACAGGAACACTGAAGCTTTCTTT. Based on the CDR3 plus reference TRBV5-1 and TRBJ1-1, the full variable domain is KAGVTQTPRYLIKTRGQQVTLSCSPISGHRSVSWYQQTPGQGLQFLFEYFSETQRNKGNFPGRFSGRQFSNSRSEMNVSTLELGDSALYLCASSSSVDRNTEAFFGQGTRLTVV.

The chain's CDR3 is CSAVSASGTDTQYF. Here the CDR3 DNA reads TGCAGTGCCGTGTCTGCCTCCGGCACAGATACGCAGTATTTT. The chain employs TRBV20-1 and TRBJ2-3; D gene unclear. Germline assignment: CDR1 DFQATT and CDR2 SNEGSKA (reference sequence). The CDR3 loop spans 14 amino acids. Trimming shortened V by 6 bases and J by 1 base, and 14 bases separated the two germline ends.

The chain recombines TRBV7-7 with TRBJ2-7; 9 bases map to TRBD1. The CDR3 loop spans 13 amino acids. Trimming removed 10 bases from V and 4 bases from J; junction bases left unmatched: 8. CDR1 and CDR2 from the germline V gene are SSHAT and FNYEAQ (reference sequence). The CDR3 DNA reads as TGTGCCACCCGAACACAGGGGGCATACGAGCAGTACTTC. Translated, it gives CATRTQGAYEQYF.

This clone counts as medium-sized (0.01 to 0.1%). The CDR3 reads CASSTRYNEQFF. The CDR3 DNA is TGCGCCAGCAGCACCCGTTACAATGAGCAGTTCTTC. The chain carries TRBV5-1 and TRBJ2-1; the D is unclear. The V and J ends lost 4 bases and 4 bases respectively, with 6 bases between them. Germline values: CDR1 SGHRS, CDR2 YFSETQ. This CDR3 contains 12 residues.

This clone appeared many times. This chain uses TRBV2 with TRBJ2-1, with 7 bases matching TRBD1. The germline gives CDR1 SNHLY, CDR2 FYNNEI. CDR3 length: 13 residues. The V gene end was trimmed by 10 bases and the J gene end by 8 bases; junction bases not matched to a gene: 11. The CDR3 bases are TGTGCCACCAAAGGGACAGAGGGGGATGAGCAGTTCTTC. Translation: CATKGTEGDEQFF.

On this clone itself: Other DNA sequences of this sample code for an identical CDR3. The chain employs TRBV13 and TRBJ2-3; 11 positions match TRBD2. This CDR3 is built from 19 residues. V trimming: 5 bases; J trimming: 7 bases; junction bases outside the gene matches: 20. Per the germline V gene, CDR1 is PRHDT and CDR2 is FYEKMQ (reference sequence). The CDR3 protein is CASSLGTGMGLAASNTQYF. The CDR3 nucleotides read TGTGCCAGCAGCCTCGGGACAGGCATGGGACTAGCGGCTTCTAATACGCAGTATTTT.

The chain has TRBV10-3 and TRBJ1-4, with D hard to call. Germline CDR1 is ENHRY and CDR2 is SYGVKD. The CDR3 length is 15 residues. V gave up 0 bases and J gave up 4 bases, with 9 bases separating them. The CDR3 DNA reads as TGTGCCATCAGTGAGTCCGCCGCCAATAATGAAAAACTGTTTTTT. This codes for CAISESAANNEKLFF.

The chain links TRBV6-2 or TRBV6-3 to TRBJ1-1; D unresolved. V shed 6 bases and J shed 3 bases, with 11 bases lying between them. From germline, CDR1 is MNHEY and CDR2 SVGEGT. This CDR3 contains 13 residues. The CDR3 is CASSSDSYTEAFF. The CDR3 coding sequence is TGTGCCAGCAGCTCCGACTCTTACACTGAAGCTTTCTTT.

The CDR3 DNA is TGCAGTGCTAGGGGGACCGTAGGGGGATTAGGTGGAAACACCATATATTTT. Encoded protein: CSARGTVGGLGGNTIYF. J is TRBJ1-3 and V is TRBV20-1; weak D call: TRBD1 (6 bases). This CDR3 has 17 amino acids. Germline assignment: CDR1 DFQATT and CDR2 SNEGSKA (reference sequence). The V end was cut by 3 bases, the J end by 3 bases, with 21 bases between.

The J gene is TRBJ2-1, the V gene TRBV10-3, with TRBD1 identical over 7 bases. The J segment lost 0 bases and the V segment lost 6 bases, leaving 5 bases of the junction unmatched. Germline V lookup: CDR1 ENHRY, CDR2 SYGVKD. The CDR3 consists of 15 residues. The CDR3 DNA reads as TGTGCCATCAGCCGACAGGGCAACTCCTACAATGAGCAGTTCTTC. This gives the protein CAISRQGNSYNEQFF.

This clone was found many times. The chain joins TRBV4-2 to TRBJ1-3; unclear D gene. Deletions cut 1 base from V and 4 bases from J, with 2 bases between. Germline CDR1 reads LGHNA; CDR2 reads YNFKEQ. The CDR3 extends over 12 amino acids. CDR3 residues: CASSQVGNTIYF. In DNA, the CDR3 is TGTGCCAGCAGCCAAGTAGGAAACACCATATATTTT.

This clone turned up a few times. V is TRBV2 and J is TRBJ2-7, with 10 bases that match TRBD2. The CDR3 runs to 14 residues. V was pared by 4 bases and J by 3 bases, with 3 bases of the junction left unmatched. CDR1 is SNHLY and CDR2 is FYNNEI in the germline V gene. The CDR3 DNA sequence: TGTGCCAGCAGTGGGGTAGCGGGAGGCTACGAGCAGTACTTC. Its translation is CASSGVAGGYEQYF.

This clone was detected a few times. The chain is built from TRBV6-6 and TRBJ2-7, with D tentatively TRBD2 (5 bases). Per the germline V gene, CDR1 is MNHNY and CDR2 is SVGAGI (reference sequence). This CDR3 has 15 residues. V gave up 4 bases and J gave up 4 bases, with 17 bases separating them. The CDR3 DNA sequence: TGTGCCAGCAGTTTTGAGAGCGTGAGGGTATACGAGCAGTACTTC. Protein sequence: CASSFESVRVYEQYF.

This clone was observed a few times. A single base separates this from a much larger clone, so it may be a read error. The gene calls are TRBV12-3 or TRBV12-4 and TRBJ2-2; D is uncertain. Trimming stripped 6 bases from V and 6 bases from J, with 17 bases between. CDR3 length: 15 amino acids. Written as DNA, the CDR3 is TGTGCCAGCAGCCCGGGTCATTCGGCGTCCGGGGAGCTGTTTTTT. This sequence encodes CASSPGHSASGELFF.

The V gene is TRBV6-1, the J gene TRBJ2-6; D is undetermined. The CDR3 covers 14 residues. The V gene lost 5 bases and the J gene lost 1 base, with 6 bases spanning the gap. Germline-derived CDR1 and CDR2 are MNHNS and SASEGT. The CDR3 loop is CASSRVSGANVLTF. CDR3 sequence (DNA): TGTGCCAGCAGTCGAGTATCTGGGGCCAACGTCCTGACTTTC.

This clone is termed medium-sized. The chain is built from TRBV5-1 and TRBJ1-1, with D unclear. Germline V gene data show CDR1 as SGHRS and CDR2 as YFSETQ. The CDR3 covers 13 residues. V dropped 1 base and J dropped 2 bases, with 6 bases sitting between them. Here the CDR3 reads CASSLTANTEAFF. CDR3 sequence (DNA): TGCGCCAGCAGCTTGACAGCTAACACTGAAGCTTTCTTT.

This clone counts as medium-sized. This chain uses TRBV6-1 with TRBJ2-2; TRBD1 aligns across 7 bases. From germline, CDR1 is MNHNS and CDR2 SASEGT. V lost 9 bases and J lost 6; bases outside the gene matches: 10. The CDR3 has 14 amino acids. The CDR3 protein is CASYGTEGSGELFF. CDR3 DNA sequence: TGTGCCAGTTACGGGACAGAAGGCTCCGGGGAGCTGTTTTTT.

In its sample, this clone is large. The V call is TRBV4-3, the J call TRBJ2-7, with D maybe TRBD1 (5 bases). V gave up 4 bases and J gave up 2 bases, with 15 bases separating them. Germline assignment: CDR1 LGHNA and CDR2 YSLEER. CDR3 size: 15 residues. The CDR3 here is CASSPSSGIPYEQYF. In DNA, the CDR3 is TGCGCCAGCAGCCCCTCGTCAGGGATACCCTACGAGCAGTACTTC.

This clone was seen ten or more times. A much larger clone differs from this one at a single base, so this may be a read error. Other DNA sequences in the sample encode the same CDR3. V is TRBV5-5 and J is TRBJ2-3, with a tentative D call TRBD2 (5 bases). The CDR3 runs 15 residues. Germline V gene sequence: CDR1 SGHKS, CDR2 YYEKEE (reference sequence). CDR3 protein: CASSLLLALTDTQYF. In nucleotides, the CDR3 is TGCGCCAGCAGCTTGCTCCTAGCCCTCACAGATACGCAGTATTTT.

This clone is deemed medium-sized. The chain combines TRBV24-1 with TRBJ2-3; the match to TRBD1 covers 7 bases. Per germline, CDR1 KGHDR and CDR2 SFDVKD. The CDR3 has 14 amino acids. V shed 3 bases and J 4 bases; nucleotides not matched to a gene: 3. CDR3 DNA: TGTGCCACCAGTGATGCAACAGGGGCAGATACGCAGTATTTT. Protein: CATSDATGADTQYF.

The chain recombines TRBV19 with TRBJ2-3; either TRBD1 or TRBD2 may fit D (5 bases each). CDR1 is LNHDA and CDR2 is SQIVND in the germline V gene (reference sequence). This CDR3 region has 14 residues. Trimming removed 6 bases at V and 6 bases at J, with 16 bases between. In DNA, the CDR3 is TGTGCCAGTAGCCTACCGGACGAGGGGGATACGCAGTATTTT. Protein product: CASSLPDEGDTQYF.

The chain uses TRBV3-1 and TRBJ1-1; D gene ambiguous. The germline V and J ends were trimmed by 1 base and 1 base, with 10 bases remaining between them. This CDR3 comprises 15 residues. The germline V gene encodes CDR1 LGHDT and CDR2 YNNKEL (reference sequence). CDR3 coding DNA: TGTGCCAGCAGCCAAGGTCGTTCAGGGAACACTGAAGCTTTCTTT. Translated, it gives CASSQGRSGNTEAFF.

In its sample, this clone ranks as medium-sized. V is TRBV7-2 and J is TRBJ2-7; either TRBD1 or TRBD2 may supply D (5 bases each). V gave up 0 bases and J gave up 3 bases, with 12 bases separating them. CDR1 and CDR2 (germline): SGHTA, FQGNSA. This CDR3 spans 15 amino acids. CDR3 region: CASSLAGTANYEQYF. The CDR3 DNA follows: TGTGCCAGCAGCTTAGCAGGGACGGCCAACTACGAGCAGTACTTC.

This clone turned up a few times. The V call is TRBV11-2, the J call TRBJ1-1, with D possibly matching TRBD1 (6 bases). The CDR3 has 14 amino acids. Trimming removed 2 bases from V and 6 bases from J, with 13 bases in between. CDR1 SGHAT and CDR2 FQNNGV come from the germline V gene. The CDR3: CASSLILGAAEAFF. For the CDR3, the DNA is TGTGCCAGCAGCTTAATCCTGGGGGCAGCTGAAGCTTTCTTT. Based on the CDR3 plus reference TRBV11-2 and TRBJ1-1, the full variable domain is EAGVAQSPRYKIIEKRQSVAFWCNPISGHATLYWYQQILGQGPKLLIQFQNNGVVDDSQLPKDRFSAERLKGVDSTLKIQPAKLEDSAVYLCASSLILGAAEAFFGQGTRLTVV.

This chain uses TRBV11-3 with TRBJ2-3; D uncertain. CDR1 is SGHNT and CDR2 is YENEEA in the germline V gene. This CDR3 spans 15 amino acids. V lost 0 bases and J lost 0, with 7 bases in between. CDR3 nucleotides: TGTGCCAGCAGCTTAGACTCAGAGAGCACAGATACGCAGTATTTT. Its protein is CASSLDSESTDTQYF.

This clone showed up just a few times. A much larger clone lies one base from this, so it may be a read error. The gene calls are TRBV20-1 and TRBJ2-4; D possibly corresponds to TRBD2 (5 bases). The CDR3 is 11 amino acids. Trimming pared 7 bases from V and 14 bases from J, leaving 18 bases between. Germline-derived CDR1 and CDR2 are DFQATT and SNEGSKA (reference sequence). The CDR3 loop is CSVQRHAAKYF. CDR3 DNA sequence: TGCAGTGTACAGCGGCACGCCGCGAAGTACTTC.

The chain employs TRBV9 and TRBJ2-6; D not certain. The CDR3 has 15 amino acids. Germline values: CDR1 SGDLS, CDR2 YYNGEE. V was cut by 0 bases and J by 4 bases, with 8 bases left in between. The CDR3 DNA is TGTGCCAGCAGCGTAGCTCCCCTCGGGGCCAACGTCCTGACTTTC. This translates into CASSVAPLGANVLTF.